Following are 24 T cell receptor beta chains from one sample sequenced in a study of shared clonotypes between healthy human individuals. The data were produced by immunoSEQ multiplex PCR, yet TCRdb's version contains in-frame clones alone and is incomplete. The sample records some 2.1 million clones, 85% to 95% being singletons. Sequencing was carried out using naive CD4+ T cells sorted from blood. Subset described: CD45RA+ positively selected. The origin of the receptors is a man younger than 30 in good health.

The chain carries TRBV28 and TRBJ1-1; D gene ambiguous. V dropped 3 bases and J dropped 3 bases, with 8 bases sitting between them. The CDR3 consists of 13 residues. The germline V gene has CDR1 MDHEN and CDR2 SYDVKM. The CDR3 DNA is TGTGCCAGCAGTTTGGGAGAGTACACTGAAGCTTTCTTT. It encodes CASSLGEYTEAFF.

The CDR3 coding sequence is TGTGCCAGCAGTGGAGCGGGAGTGACAGATACGCAGTATTTT. Translated, it gives CASSGAGVTDTQYF. V and J are TRBV2 and TRBJ2-3; 8 bases line up with TRBD2. CDR1 and CDR2 from the germline V gene are SNHLY and FYNNEI. This CDR3 is built from 14 residues. After removal of 4 bases from V and 3 bases from J, the junction contained 3 bases not matched to a gene. The variable domain in full, completed from reference TRBV2 and TRBJ2-3, reads EPEVTQTPSHQVTQMGQEVILRCVPISNHLYFYWYRQILGQKVEFLVSFYNNEISEKSEIFDDQFSVERPDGSNFTLKIRSTKLEDSAMYFCASSGAGVTDTQYFGPGTRLTVL.

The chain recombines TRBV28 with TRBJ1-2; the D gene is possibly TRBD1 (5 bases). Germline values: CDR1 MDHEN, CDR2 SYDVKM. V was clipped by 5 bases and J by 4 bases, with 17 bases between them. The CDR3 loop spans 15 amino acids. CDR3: CASSDRGGNSYGYTF. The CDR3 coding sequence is TGTGCCAGCAGTGACCGGGGGGGTAATAGCTATGGCTACACCTTC.

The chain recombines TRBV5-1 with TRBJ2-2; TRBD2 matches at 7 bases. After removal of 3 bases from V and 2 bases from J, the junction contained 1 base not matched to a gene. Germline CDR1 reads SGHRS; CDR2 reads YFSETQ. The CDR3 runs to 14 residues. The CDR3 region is CASSWEGNTGELFF. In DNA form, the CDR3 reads TGCGCCAGCAGCTGGGAGGGTAACACCGGGGAGCTGTTTTTT.

CDR3 DNA: TGTGCCAGCTCCCGAGACAGTTTTGGAGGGTCACCCCTCCACTTT. Residues: CASSRDSFGGSPLHF. The chain carries TRBV18 and TRBJ1-6, with D possibly TRBD1 on 5 matching bases. The V end lost 6 bases, the J end lost 10 bases, and 19 bases lay between the germline ends. The CDR3 runs 15 residues. CDR1 KGHSH and CDR2 LQKENI come from the germline V gene.

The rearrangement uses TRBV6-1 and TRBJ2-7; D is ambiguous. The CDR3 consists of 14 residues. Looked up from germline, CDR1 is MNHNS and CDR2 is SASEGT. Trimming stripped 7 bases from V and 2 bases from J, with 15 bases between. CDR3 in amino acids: CASNVELGPYEQYF. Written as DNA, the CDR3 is TGTGCCAGCAACGTAGAATTAGGTCCCTACGAGCAGTACTTC.

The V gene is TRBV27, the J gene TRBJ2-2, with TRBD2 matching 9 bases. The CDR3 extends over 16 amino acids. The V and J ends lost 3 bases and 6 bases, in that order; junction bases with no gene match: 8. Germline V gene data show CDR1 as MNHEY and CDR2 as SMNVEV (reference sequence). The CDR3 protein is CASSFSSGSSSGELFF. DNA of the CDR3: TGTGCCAGCAGTTTTAGTAGCGGGAGTTCATCCGGGGAGCTGTTTTTT.

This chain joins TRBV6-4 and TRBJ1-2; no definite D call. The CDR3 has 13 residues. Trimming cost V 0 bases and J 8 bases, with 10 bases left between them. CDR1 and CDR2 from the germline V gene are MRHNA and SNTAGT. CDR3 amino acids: CASSDSTRAGYTF. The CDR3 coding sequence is TGTGCCAGCAGTGACTCGACCCGAGCCGGCTACACCTTC.

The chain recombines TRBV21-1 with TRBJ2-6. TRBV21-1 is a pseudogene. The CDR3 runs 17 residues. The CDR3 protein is CASSWGIITSGANVLTF. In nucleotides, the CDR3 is TGTGCCAGCAGTTGGGGGATCATAACCTCTGGGGCCAACGTCCTGACTTTC.

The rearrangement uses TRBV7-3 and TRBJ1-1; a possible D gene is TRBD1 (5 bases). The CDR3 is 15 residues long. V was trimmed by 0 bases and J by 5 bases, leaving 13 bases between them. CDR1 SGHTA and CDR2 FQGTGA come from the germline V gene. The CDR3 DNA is TGTGCCAGCAGCTTAACCAGGGCCGAAGAGACTGAAGCTTTCTTT. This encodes CASSLTRAEETEAFF.

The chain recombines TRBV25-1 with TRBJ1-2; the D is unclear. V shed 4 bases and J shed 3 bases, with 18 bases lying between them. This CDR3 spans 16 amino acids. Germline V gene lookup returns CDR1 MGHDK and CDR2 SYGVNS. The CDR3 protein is CASSAGPTEAYYGYTF. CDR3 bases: TGTGCCAGCAGTGCAGGACCGACCGAAGCCTACTATGGCTACACCTTC.

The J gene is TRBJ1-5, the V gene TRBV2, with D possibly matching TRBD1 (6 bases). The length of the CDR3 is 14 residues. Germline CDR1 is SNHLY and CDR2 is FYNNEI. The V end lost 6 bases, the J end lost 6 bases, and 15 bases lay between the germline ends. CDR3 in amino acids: CASSQGEQGQPQHF. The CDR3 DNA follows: TGTGCCAGCAGCCAGGGCGAACAGGGTCAGCCCCAGCATTTT.

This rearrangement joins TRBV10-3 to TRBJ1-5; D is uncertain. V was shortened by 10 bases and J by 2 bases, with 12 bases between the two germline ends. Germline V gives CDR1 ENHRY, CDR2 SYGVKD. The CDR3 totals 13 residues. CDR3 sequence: CATTVGGNQPQHF. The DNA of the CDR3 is TGTGCCACCACCGTTGGGGGCAATCAGCCCCAGCATTTT.

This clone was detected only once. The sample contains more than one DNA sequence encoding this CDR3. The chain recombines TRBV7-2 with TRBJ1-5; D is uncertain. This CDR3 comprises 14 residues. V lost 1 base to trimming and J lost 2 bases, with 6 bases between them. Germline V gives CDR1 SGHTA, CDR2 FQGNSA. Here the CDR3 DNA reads TGTGCCAGCAGCTTAGGGCAGGGCAATCAGCCCCAGCATTTT. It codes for CASSLGQGNQPQHF.

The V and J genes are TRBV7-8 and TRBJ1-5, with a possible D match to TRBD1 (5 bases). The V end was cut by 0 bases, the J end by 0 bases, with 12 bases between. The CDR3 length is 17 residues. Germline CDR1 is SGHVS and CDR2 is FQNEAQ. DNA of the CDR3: TGTGCCAGCAGCTTAGCGGGAACAGGATATAGCAATCAGCCCCAGCATTTT. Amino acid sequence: CASSLAGTGYSNQPQHF.

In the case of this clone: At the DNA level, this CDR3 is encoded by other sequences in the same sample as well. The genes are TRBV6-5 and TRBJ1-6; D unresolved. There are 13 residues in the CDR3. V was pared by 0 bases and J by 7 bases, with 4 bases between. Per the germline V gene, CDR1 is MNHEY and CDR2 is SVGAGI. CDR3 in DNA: TGTGCCAGCAGTTACTCGAGGAATTCACCCCTCCACTTT. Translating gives CASSYSRNSPLHF.

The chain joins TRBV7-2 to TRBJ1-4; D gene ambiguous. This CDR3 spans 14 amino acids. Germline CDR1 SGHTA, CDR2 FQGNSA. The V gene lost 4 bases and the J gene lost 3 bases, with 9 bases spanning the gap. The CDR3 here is CASSSMAANEKLFF. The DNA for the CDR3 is TGTGCCAGCAGCTCCATGGCGGCTAATGAAAAACTGTTTTTT.

CDR3 amino acids: CASTSYGQGATEAFF. The CDR3 coding sequence is TGTGCCAGCACGAGTTACGGACAGGGGGCCACTGAAGCTTTCTTT. V and J are TRBV27 and TRBJ1-1, with 11 bases aligning to TRBD1. Per germline, CDR1 MNHEY and CDR2 SMNVEV (reference sequence). J gave up 4 bases and V 7 bases, and 8 bases lay outside the gene matches. The CDR3 length is 15 residues.

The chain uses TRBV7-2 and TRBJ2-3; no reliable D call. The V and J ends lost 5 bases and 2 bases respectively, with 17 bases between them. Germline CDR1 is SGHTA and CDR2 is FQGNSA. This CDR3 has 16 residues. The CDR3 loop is CASSPRPLGTTDTQYF. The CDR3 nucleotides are TGTGCCAGCAGCCCACGCCCTTTGGGAACCACAGATACGCAGTATTTT.

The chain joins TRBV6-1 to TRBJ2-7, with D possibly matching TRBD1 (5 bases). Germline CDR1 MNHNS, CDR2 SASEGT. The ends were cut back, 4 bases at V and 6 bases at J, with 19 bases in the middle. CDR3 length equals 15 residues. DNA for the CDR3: TGTGCCAGCAGTGTCTCGGACATGGGGTCTGCCGAGCAGTACTTC. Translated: CASSVSDMGSAEQYF.

CDR3 sequence (DNA): TGCGCCAGCAGCCGGGGGCTTCTGGTCGGAGAGACCCAGTACTTC. Residues: CASSRGLLVGETQYF. This chain uses TRBV5-1 with TRBJ2-5, with D perhaps TRBD1 or TRBD2 (6 bases each). V was pared by 4 bases and J by 4 bases, with 17 bases between. The CDR3 contains 15 residues. Germline CDR1 is SGHRS and CDR2 is YFSETQ.

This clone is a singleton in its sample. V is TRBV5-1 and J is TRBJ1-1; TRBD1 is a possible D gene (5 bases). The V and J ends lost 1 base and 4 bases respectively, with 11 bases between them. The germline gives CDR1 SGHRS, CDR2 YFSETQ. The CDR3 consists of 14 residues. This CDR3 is CASSLRTQGTEAFF. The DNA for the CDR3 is TGCGCCAGCAGCTTGAGGACTCAGGGCACTGAAGCTTTCTTT. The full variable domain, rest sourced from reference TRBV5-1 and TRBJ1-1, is KAGVTQTPRYLIKTRGQQVTLSCSPISGHRSVSWYQQTPGQGLQFLFEYFSETQRNKGNFPGRFSGRQFSNSRSEMNVSTLELGDSALYLCASSLRTQGTEAFFGQGTRLTVV.

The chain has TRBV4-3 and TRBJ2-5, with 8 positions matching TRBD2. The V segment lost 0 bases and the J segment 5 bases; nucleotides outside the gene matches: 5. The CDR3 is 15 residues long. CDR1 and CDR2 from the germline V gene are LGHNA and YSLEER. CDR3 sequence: CASSQDSGSLETQYF. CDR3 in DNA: TGCGCCAGCAGCCAAGACAGCGGGAGTTTGGAGACCCAGTACTTC.

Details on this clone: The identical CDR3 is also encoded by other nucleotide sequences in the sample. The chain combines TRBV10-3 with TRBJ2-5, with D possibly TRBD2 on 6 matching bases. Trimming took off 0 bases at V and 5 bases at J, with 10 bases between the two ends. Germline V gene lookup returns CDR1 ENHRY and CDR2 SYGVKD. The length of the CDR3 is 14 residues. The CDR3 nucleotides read TGTGCCATCAGTGAGTCGGCAGGGAGGGAGACCCAGTACTTC. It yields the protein CAISESAGRETQYF.